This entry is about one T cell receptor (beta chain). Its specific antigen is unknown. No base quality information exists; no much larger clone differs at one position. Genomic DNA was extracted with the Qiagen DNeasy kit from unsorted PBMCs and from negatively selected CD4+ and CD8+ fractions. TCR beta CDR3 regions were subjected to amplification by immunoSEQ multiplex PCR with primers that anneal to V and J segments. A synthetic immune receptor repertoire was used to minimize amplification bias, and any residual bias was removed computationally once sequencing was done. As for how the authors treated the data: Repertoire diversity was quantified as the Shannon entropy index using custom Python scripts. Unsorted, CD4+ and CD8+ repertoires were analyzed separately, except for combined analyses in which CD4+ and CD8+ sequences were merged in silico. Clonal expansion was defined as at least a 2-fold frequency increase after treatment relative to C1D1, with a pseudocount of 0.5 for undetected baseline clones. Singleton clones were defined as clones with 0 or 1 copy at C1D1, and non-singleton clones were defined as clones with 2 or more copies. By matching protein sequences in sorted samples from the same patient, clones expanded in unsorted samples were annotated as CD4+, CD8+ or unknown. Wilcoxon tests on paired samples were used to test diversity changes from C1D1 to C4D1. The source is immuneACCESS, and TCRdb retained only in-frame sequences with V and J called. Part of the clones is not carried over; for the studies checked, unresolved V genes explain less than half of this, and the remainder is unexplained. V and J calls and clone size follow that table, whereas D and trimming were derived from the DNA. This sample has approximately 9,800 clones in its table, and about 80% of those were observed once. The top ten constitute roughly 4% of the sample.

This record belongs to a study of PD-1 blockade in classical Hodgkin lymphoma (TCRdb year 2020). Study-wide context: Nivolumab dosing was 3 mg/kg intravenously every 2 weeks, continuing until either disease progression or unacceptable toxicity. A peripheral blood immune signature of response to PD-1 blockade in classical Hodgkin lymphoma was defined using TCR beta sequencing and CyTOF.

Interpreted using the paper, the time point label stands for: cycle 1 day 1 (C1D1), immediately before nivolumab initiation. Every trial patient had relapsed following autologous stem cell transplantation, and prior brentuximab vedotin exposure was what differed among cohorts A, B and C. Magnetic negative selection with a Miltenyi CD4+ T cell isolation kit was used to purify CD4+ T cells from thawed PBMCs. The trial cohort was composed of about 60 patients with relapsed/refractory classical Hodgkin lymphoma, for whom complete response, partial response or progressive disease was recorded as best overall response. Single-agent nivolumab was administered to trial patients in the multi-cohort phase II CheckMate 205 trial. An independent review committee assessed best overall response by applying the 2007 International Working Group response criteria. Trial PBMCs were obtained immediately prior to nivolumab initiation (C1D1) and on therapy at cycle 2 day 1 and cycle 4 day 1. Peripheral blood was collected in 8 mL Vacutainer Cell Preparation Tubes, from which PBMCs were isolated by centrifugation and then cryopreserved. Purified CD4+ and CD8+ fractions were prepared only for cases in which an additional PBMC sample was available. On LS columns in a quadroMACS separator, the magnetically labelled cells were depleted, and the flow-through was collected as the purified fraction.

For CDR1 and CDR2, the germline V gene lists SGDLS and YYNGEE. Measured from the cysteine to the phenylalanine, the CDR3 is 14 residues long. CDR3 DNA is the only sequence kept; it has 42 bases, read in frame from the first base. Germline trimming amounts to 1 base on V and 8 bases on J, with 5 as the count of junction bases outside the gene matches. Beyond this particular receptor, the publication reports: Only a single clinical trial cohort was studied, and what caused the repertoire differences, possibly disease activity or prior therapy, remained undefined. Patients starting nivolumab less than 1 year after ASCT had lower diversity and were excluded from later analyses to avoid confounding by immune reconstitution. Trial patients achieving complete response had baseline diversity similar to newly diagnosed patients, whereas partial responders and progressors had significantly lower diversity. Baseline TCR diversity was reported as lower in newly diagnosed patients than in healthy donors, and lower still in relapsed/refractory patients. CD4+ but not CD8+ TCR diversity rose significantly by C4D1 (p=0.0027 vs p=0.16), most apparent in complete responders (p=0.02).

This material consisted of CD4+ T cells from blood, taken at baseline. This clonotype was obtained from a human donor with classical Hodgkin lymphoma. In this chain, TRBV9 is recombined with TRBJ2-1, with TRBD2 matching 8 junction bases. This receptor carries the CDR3 CASSVTVAGYEQFF. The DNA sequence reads TGTGCCAGCAGCGTAACTGTAGCGGGATATGAGCAGTTCTTC.